These T cell receptor beta chains were read from a single sample in a study of blood T cell repertoires in COVID-19. Sequencing was performed with immunoSEQ multiplex PCR; in TCRdb, only in-frame clones are kept and a portion is missing. Of about 220,000 clones listed, around 75% were seen once; the top ten hold around 5.4%. Source material: peripheral blood. These receptors all come from a human donor in a cohort sampled during active COVID-19. Both conserved end residues are part of each CDR3. A D gene is named only where the DNA matches it firmly. The size of a clone is reported for some rows only, either as once, few or many, or as a class for expanded clones.

D | J | V | size | CDR3 | DNA
TRBD1 | TRBJ2-7 | TRBV15 | . | CATSQRGREQYF | TGTGCCACCAGCCAGAGGGGGCGTGAGCAGTACTTC
TRBD2 | TRBJ2-7 | TRBV11-2 | . | CASSRSPGGSYEQYF | TGTGCCAGCAGCCGTTCCCCGGGGGGCTCCTACGAGCAGTACTTC
TRBD1 | TRBJ1-1 | TRBV9 | . | CASSPRGRTEAFF | TGTGCCAGCAGCCCCAGGGGGCGAACTGAAGCTTTCTTT
. | TRBJ1-2 | TRBV6-1 | once | CASSEAGSFRVNGYTF | TGTGCCAGCAGTGAAGCAGGGAGTTTTAGGGTGAATGGCTACACCTTC
TRBD2 | TRBJ2-5 | TRBV6-2/TRBV6-3 | . | CASSYAGGGYQETQYF | TGTGCCAGCAGTTACGCAGGCGGGGGGTACCAAGAGACCCAGTACTTC
TRBD1 | TRBJ2-2 | TRBV27 | . | CASSNPRQGANTGELFF | TGTGCCAGCAGCAACCCGAGGCAGGGGGCGAACACCGGGGAGCTGTTTTTT
TRBD1 | TRBJ2-5 | TRBV7-9 | once | CASSNRGETQYF | TGTGCCAGCAGCAACAGGGGGGAGACCCAGTACTTC
. | TRBJ2-3 | TRBV29-1 | . | CSVASGGITDTQYF | TGCAGCGTCGCCTCAGGGGGGATCACAGATACGCAGTATTTT
TRBD2 | TRBJ2-1 | TRBV4-1 | . | CASSQVPGGSYNEQFF | TGCGCCAGCAGCCAAGTCCCGGGAGGGTCCTACAATGAGCAGTTCTTC
TRBD1 | TRBJ1-2 | TRBV27 | . | CASTLGTGDRNYGYTF | TGTGCCAGCACCCTAGGGACAGGGGACCGCAACTATGGCTACACCTTC
. | TRBJ1-2 | TRBV7-2 | few | CASSLQSQGYTF | TGTGCCAGCAGCCTCCAGTCTCAAGGCTACACCTTC
. | TRBJ2-5 | TRBV19 | once | CASAQGETQYF | TGTGCCAGTGCCCAGGGGGAGACCCAGTACTTC
. | TRBJ1-2 | TRBV7-6 | . | CASSLAGAGLSGYTF | TGTGCCAGCAGCTTAGCGGGCGCAGGTCTCTCTGGCTACACCTTC
TRBD1 | TRBJ2-5 | TRBV4-1 | . | CASSQGSRGRGETQYF | TGCGCCAGCAGCCAAGGCTCCAGGGGGCGCGGAGAGACCCAGTACTTC
TRBD1 | TRBJ1-1 | TRBV4-3 | once | CASSQASTGRTEAFF | TGCGCCAGCAGCCAAGCCTCGACAGGGCGCACTGAAGCTTTCTTT
TRBD2 | TRBJ2-7 | TRBV19 | . | CASKVSGAPSEQYF | TGTGCCAGTAAAGTTAGCGGGGCTCCCTCCGAGCAGTACTTC
. | TRBJ1-1 | TRBV19 | . | CASSLRDKLNTEAFF | TGTGCCAGTAGTCTCCGGGACAAATTGAACACTGAAGCTTTCTTT
TRBD1 | TRBJ1-1 | TRBV2 | . | CASSPLGGIPEAFF | TGTGCCAGCAGTCCCCTAGGGGGCATTCCTGAAGCTTTCTTT
. | TRBJ2-5 | TRBV5-1 | . | CASTSLQGRETQYF | TGCGCCAGCACGTCCCTTCAGGGAAGGGAGACCCAGTACTTC
. | TRBJ1-1 | TRBV29-1 | . | CSALRGGTEAFF | TGCAGCGCCTTACGGGGAGGGACTGAAGCTTTCTTT
. | TRBJ1-4 | TRBV7-2 | . | CASSPGGGGGEKLFF | TGTGCCAGCAGCCCCGGGGGCGGGGGCGGTGAAAAACTGTTTTTT
TRBD2 | TRBJ2-7 | TRBV27 | few | CATEGTSGRVKTYEQYF | TGTGCCACCGAGGGGACTAGCGGGAGGGTTAAGACGTACGAGCAGTACTTC
. | TRBJ2-7 | TRBV12-3/TRBV12-4 | . | CASSPGTYEQYF | TGTGCCAGCAGTCCAGGTACCTACGAGCAGTACTTC
. | TRBJ2-7 | TRBV6-6 | . | CASSATRGSSYEQYF | TGTGCCAGCAGCGCGACTAGGGGCTCCTCCTACGAGCAGTACTTC
TRBD1 | TRBJ2-7 | TRBV5-4 | . | CASSYPGQARSYEQYF | TGTGCCAGCAGCTATCCAGGACAGGCCCGTTCCTACGAGCAGTACTTC
. | TRBJ1-3 | TRBV7-9 | once | CASSSYSGQGFSGNTIYF | TGTGCCAGCAGCTCCTATTCAGGACAAGGTTTCTCTGGAAACACCATATATTTT
. | TRBJ2-7 | TRBV6-5 | . | CASNPDSTYEQYF | TGTGCCAGCAACCCGGACAGTACCTACGAGCAGTACTTC
. | TRBJ1-1 | TRBV12-3/TRBV12-4 | . | CASSVRGKGEAFF | TGTGCCAGCAGTGTCAGGGGAAAGGGTGAAGCTTTCTTT
. | TRBJ2-2 | TRBV6-5 | few | CASSYLGLKGAGELFF | TGTGCCAGCAGTTACCTGGGACTTAAAGGGGCCGGGGAGCTGTTTTTT
. | TRBJ1-2 | TRBV6-6 | . | CASSLGEDWSGYTF | TGTGCCAGCAGCCTAGGGGAAGACTGGTCAGGCTACACCTTC
. | TRBJ2-7 | TRBV30 | once | CAWKGYPHEQYF | TGTGCCTGGAAGGGGTACCCCCACGAGCAGTACTTC
TRBD1 | TRBJ1-6 | TRBV19 | few | CASRPGTEHSPLHF | TGTGCCAGTAGGCCCGGGACAGAACATTCACCCCTCCACTTT
TRBD1 | TRBJ1-2 | TRBV6-5 | few | CASSFTGTGGGGYTF | TGTGCCAGCAGTTTTACCGGGACAGGGGGAGGAGGCTACACCTTC
TRBD2 | TRBJ2-3 | TRBV10-3 | once | CATARLEREATDTQYF | TGTGCCACCGCCCGCCTAGAGCGGGAGGCCACAGATACGCAGTATTTT